Presented here are 28 T cell receptor beta chains from one specimen sequenced in a study of T cell repertoires in cytomegalovirus infection. TCRdb called the reads again in MiXCR, with one record for every CDR3 protein. The top ten clones hold roughly an eighth of a sample with about 440,000 distinct CDR3 sequences, approximately 31% of them seen once. The source material was PBMCs. These receptors were collected from a human donor in good health (CMV status not recorded). Some clones in this sample may be carry-over from other donors' samples.

This clonotype was counted at least ten times. The chain recombines TRBV19 with TRBJ2-1; D ambiguous. There are 12 residues in the CDR3. Germline CDR1 LNHDA, CDR2 SQIVND (reference sequence). Trimming stripped 4 bases from V and 2 bases from J, with 3 bases between. CDR3 bases: TGTGCCAGTAGTAGCCCCTACAATGAGCAGTTCTTC. Encoded protein: CASSSPYNEQFF.

This clonotype is a singleton in its sample. Its ends do not fully match the called genes, so a read error is possible. The gene calls are TRBV4-1 and TRBJ2-2, with TRBD2 identical over 7 bases. The CDR3 covers 15 residues. Germline V gene data show CDR1 as MGHRA and CDR2 as YSYEKL. The CDR3 sequence: CASSRGGGRTGELVF. CDR3 bases: TGCGCCAGCAGCCGAGGCGGGGGACGGACCGGGGAGCTGGTTTTT.

As regards this clonotype: This may be a read error: a much more frequent sequence differs by one nucleotide. The rearrangement links TRBV12-3 or TRBV12-4 to TRBJ2-5; D uncertain. The CDR3 runs 16 residues. Between the trimmed V and J ends, which lost 3 bases and 0 bases, there was a span of 14 bases. Written as DNA, the CDR3 is TGTGCCAGCAGTTTCGAACGCGTGTCAAACCAAGAGACCCAGTACTTC. Its protein product is CASSFERVSNQETQYF.

At least ten counts were recorded for this clonotype. The chain carries TRBV7-2 and TRBJ2-3, with 8 bases lining up with TRBD2. Germline values: CDR1 SGHTA, CDR2 FQGNSA. The CDR3 extends over 15 amino acids. Trimming removed 1 base from V and 4 bases from J; junction bases left unmatched: 4. CDR3 region: CASSLVGGAADTQYF. Here the CDR3 DNA reads TGTGCCAGCAGCTTAGTCGGGGGGGCTGCAGATACGCAGTATTTT.

This clonotype was observed many times. V is TRBV7-2 and J is TRBJ1-5; a possible D gene is TRBD1 (6 bases). This CDR3 contains 15 residues. The germline gives CDR1 SGHTA, CDR2 FQGNSA. With 0 bases removed from V and 5 bases from J, the gap between germline ends came to 11 bases. CDR3 in amino acids: CASSLAMGAYQPQHF. Written as DNA, the CDR3 is TGTGCCAGCAGCTTAGCGATGGGGGCCTATCAGCCCCAGCATTTT.

V gene TRBV3-2 combines with J gene TRBJ1-1. TRBV3-2 is given as a pseudogene. The CDR3 loop spans 15 amino acids. This CDR3 reads CASSPYARLNTDAFF. In DNA form, the CDR3 reads TGTGCCAGCAGTCCCTACGCCAGATTGAACACTGACGCTTTCTTT.

The rearrangement joins TRBV19 to TRBJ1-4; 7 nucleotides align to TRBD1. The CDR3 is made up of 16 amino acids. Losses at the gene ends were 4 bases for V and 2 bases for J; bases not matched to a gene: 7. Looked up from germline, CDR1 is LNHDA and CDR2 is SQIVND (reference sequence). The DNA of the CDR3 is TGTGCCAGTAGTACTCACAGGGGATCTACTAATGAAAAACTGTTTTTT. It encodes CASSTHRGSTNEKLFF.

This clonotype was counted ten times or more. V usage is TRBV5-1 and J usage is TRBJ2-5; D may match TRBD1 or TRBD2 (5 bases each). Trimming left V 0 bases short and J 3 bases short, with 12 bases between. CDR3 length equals 15 residues. Germline V CDR1 and CDR2: SGHRS, YFSETQ. CDR3 loop: CASSLAGTEKETQYF. DNA for the CDR3: TGCGCCAGCAGCTTGGCGGGGACGGAAAAAGAGACCCAGTACTTC.

The chain has TRBV11-2 and TRBJ2-1; maybe TRBD2 (5 bases). Trimming pared 3 bases from V and 12 bases from J, leaving 18 bases between. Germline loops: CDR1 SGHAT, CDR2 FQNNGV. The CDR3 covers 14 residues. The DNA of the CDR3 is TGTGCCAGCAGCTTCGGCGGGCTTGAGTACACGCAGTTCTTC. Translating it yields CASSFGGLEYTQFF.

This clonotype was observed a few times. CDR3 DNA sequence: TGTGCCAGCAGCTTAGACAGGAGCTCTGGAAACACCATATATTTT. It codes for CASSLDRSSGNTIYF. The chain combines TRBV5-6 with TRBJ1-3, with a tentative D call TRBD1 (6 bases). Germline loops: CDR1 SGHDT, CDR2 YYEEEE. V gave up 2 bases and J gave up 0 bases, with 9 bases separating them. CDR3 length: 15 amino acids.

This clonotype was seen a handful of times. V and J are TRBV7-6 and TRBJ2-2, with 11 bases that match TRBD2. The CDR3 spans 15 residues. From germline, CDR1 is SGHVS and CDR2 FNYEAQ. V lost 5 bases, J lost 5 bases, and 4 bases stayed unmatched. The DNA for the CDR3 is TGTGCCAGCAGCCCTAGCGGGGGGCGGACCGGGGAGCTGTTTTTT. Translating it yields CASSPSGGRTGELFF.

J is TRBJ2-1 and V is TRBV11-2; TRBD1 matches at 8 bases. V trimming: 5 bases; J trimming: 5 bases; junction bases outside the gene matches: 5. This CDR3 has 14 residues. Germline V gene data show CDR1 as SGHAT and CDR2 as FQNNGV. CDR3 nucleotide sequence: TGTGCCAGCAGCCCAGGGGGCAATCACAATGAGCAGTTCTTC. Translation: CASSPGGNHNEQFF. Full variable domain (missing parts from reference TRBV11-2 and TRBJ2-1): EAGVAQSPRYKIIEKRQSVAFWCNPISGHATLYWYQQILGQGPKLLIQFQNNGVVDDSQLPKDRFSAERLKGVDSTLKIQPAKLEDSAVYLCASSPGGNHNEQFFGPGTRLTVL.

This clonotype was seen more than once but under ten times. The chain uses TRBV6-2 or TRBV6-3 and TRBJ1-6, with TRBD1 as a possible D gene (5 bases). V lost 0 bases, J lost 5 bases, and 11 bases lay in between. The CDR3 is made up of 16 amino acids. Germline V lookup: CDR1 MNHEY, CDR2 SVGEGT. The CDR3 sequence: CASSYSQGWNNSPLHF. The CDR3 coding sequence is TGTGCCAGCAGTTACTCGCAGGGATGGAATAATTCACCCCTCCACTTT.

This clonotype has just one count. This may come from a read error, since a much larger clone is one base off. CDR3 in amino acids: CASSLLTGGPGNGQFF. The CDR3 DNA reads TGTGCCAGCAGTCTCTTAACGGGGGGGCCGGGCAATGGGCAGTTCTTC. The rearrangement links TRBV12-3 or TRBV12-4 to TRBJ2-1; 8 bases align to TRBD2. There are 16 residues in the CDR3.

This rearrangement joins TRBV7-9 to TRBJ2-3; D unresolved. Germline V gene sequence: CDR1 SEHNR, CDR2 FQNEAQ (reference sequence). The germline V and J ends were trimmed by 5 bases and 0 bases, with 15 bases remaining between them. The CDR3 length is 16 residues. The CDR3 reads CASSPRLSPSTDTQYF. In DNA form, the CDR3 reads TGTGCCAGCAGCCCTCGACTGTCGCCTAGCACAGATACGCAGTATTTT. The whole variable domain, filled in from reference TRBV7-9 and TRBJ2-3, reads DTGVSQNPRHKITKRGQNVTFRCDPISEHNRLYWYRQTLGQGPEFLTYFQNEAQLEKSRLLSDRFSAERPKGSFSTLEIQRTEQGDSAMYLCASSPRLSPSTDTQYFGPGTRLTVL.

This clonotype was counted between two and nine times. This chain links TRBV7-6 with TRBJ1-3; the match to TRBD1 covers 7 bases. The germline CDR1 and CDR2 sequences are SGHVS and FNYEAQ. The V segment lost 4 bases and the J segment 7 bases; nucleotides outside the gene matches: 16. The CDR3 consists of 17 residues. The CDR3 here is CASSSSPVTGTRNTIYF. In DNA, the CDR3 is TGTGCCAGCAGCTCCTCGCCGGTGACAGGGACGAGGAACACCATATATTTT.

V is TRBV4-3 and J is TRBJ2-7; D gene ambiguous. The CDR3 loop spans 14 amino acids. The germline V gene has CDR1 LGHNA and CDR2 YSLEER. V was cut by 0 bases and J by 6 bases, with 12 bases left in between. The CDR3 bases are TGCGCCAGCAGCCAAGAACGGGTCGCAACCGAGCAGTACTTC. This sequence encodes CASSQERVATEQYF.

There are a few counts of this clonotype. The J gene is TRBJ1-2, the V gene TRBV27, with TRBD1 as a possible D gene (5 bases). CDR1 is MNHEY, CDR2 SMNVEV, per germline (reference sequence). The CDR3 covers 13 residues. V gave up 6 bases and J gave up 6 bases, with 14 bases separating them. CDR3 in amino acids: CASRGGRFDGYTF. In DNA, the CDR3 is TGTGCCAGCAGGGGGGGACGGTTCGATGGCTACACCTTC.

This clonotype was counted a few times. V and J are TRBV19 and TRBJ1-1; 7 positions agree with TRBD1. Losses at the gene ends were 5 bases for V and 4 bases for J; bases not matched to a gene: 7. The CDR3 totals 14 residues. The germline gives CDR1 LNHDA, CDR2 SQIVND (reference sequence). CDR3 sequence: CASSDRDQTTEAFF. DNA of the CDR3: TGTGCCAGTAGTGACAGGGATCAGACCACTGAAGCTTTCTTT.

This clonotype was seen at least ten times. The chain employs TRBV7-2 and TRBJ2-7, with D perhaps being TRBD1 or TRBD2 (5 bases each). Germline assignment: CDR1 SGHTA and CDR2 FQGNSA. V was cut by 5 bases and J by 4 bases, with 15 bases left in between. The CDR3 runs to 14 residues. For the CDR3, the DNA is TGTGCCAGCAGCCCTCTGACGAGGGGATACGAGCAGTACTTC. Amino acid sequence: CASSPLTRGYEQYF.

The rearrangement joins TRBV9 to TRBJ2-7, with a tentative D call TRBD1 (5 bases). Germline assignment: CDR1 SGDLS and CDR2 YYNGEE. The germline V and J ends were trimmed by 2 bases and 0 bases, with 9 bases remaining between them. The CDR3 is 14 residues long. The CDR3 spells CASSVTASSYEQYF. The CDR3, as DNA: TGTGCCAGCAGCGTGACAGCCAGCTCCTACGAGCAGTACTTC.

A few counts support this clonotype. This chain joins TRBV7-8 and TRBJ1-5; TRBD1 is a possible D gene (5 bases). In germline, CDR1 is SGHVS, CDR2 FQNEAQ. V was pared by 4 bases and J by 9 bases, with 10 bases between. The CDR3 runs to 12 residues. The CDR3 coding sequence is TGTGCCAGCAGCTCCAATACAGGGCCCCAGCATTTT. Its protein product is CASSSNTGPQHF.

This clonotype has only a few counts. The J gene is TRBJ1-5, the V gene TRBV10-3; D is unresolved. From germline, CDR1 is ENHRY and CDR2 SYGVKD. This CDR3 has 16 amino acids. Trimming took off 0 bases at V and 4 bases at J, with 13 bases between the two ends. The CDR3 loop is CAISESPSGGNQPQHF. Written as DNA, the CDR3 is TGTGCCATCAGTGAGTCTCCCTCTGGAGGAAATCAGCCCCAGCATTTT.

V and J are TRBV19 and TRBJ1-1; no firm D call. CDR1 and CDR2 (germline): LNHDA, SQIVND (reference sequence). The CDR3 extends over 14 amino acids. V gave up 2 bases and J gave up 2 bases, with 9 bases separating them. CDR3 loop: CASSIRTSNTEAFF. The CDR3 nucleotides read TGTGCCAGTAGTATAAGGACCTCAAACACTGAAGCTTTCTTT.

This clonotype was seen at least ten times. The chain combines TRBV7-2 with TRBJ2-5; 8 positions agree with TRBD2. This CDR3 is 15 amino acids long. Trimming cost V 1 base and J 5 bases; bases outside gene matches: 6. Germline-derived CDR1 and CDR2 are SGHTA and FQGNSA. The CDR3 here is CASSLGRGARETQYF. The CDR3, as DNA: TGTGCCAGCAGCTTAGGGCGGGGGGCCAGGGAGACCCAGTACTTC. Looking up the rest from reference TRBV7-2 and TRBJ2-5 gives the full variable domain: GAGVSQSPSNKVTEKGKDVELRCDPISGHTALYWYRQSLGQGLEFLIYFQGNSAPDKSGLPSDRFSAERTGGSVSTLTIQRTQQEDSAVYLCASSLGRGARETQYFGPGTRLLVL.

This chain joins TRBV7-6 and TRBJ2-1; weak D call: TRBD1 (5 bases). There are 15 residues in the CDR3. The germline CDR1 and CDR2 sequences are SGHVS and FNYEAQ. The V end was cut by 6 bases, the J end by 6 bases, with 18 bases between. In DNA, the CDR3 is TGTGCCAGCAGTGACACGCAGGGATATTTCAATGAGCAGTTCTTC. It specifies CASSDTQGYFNEQFF. The whole variable domain, remainder taken from reference TRBV7-6 and TRBJ2-1, is GAGVSQSPRYKVTKRGQDVALRCDPISGHVSLYWYRQALGQGPEFLTYFNYEAQQDKSGLPNDRFSAERPEGSISTLTIQRTEQRDSAMYRCASSDTQGYFNEQFFGPGTRLTVL.

The V call is TRBV12-3 or TRBV12-4, the J call TRBJ1-4; D is possibly TRBD1 (5 bases). V was cut by 2 bases and J by 6 bases, with 10 bases left in between. The CDR3 sequence is 14 residues long. The CDR3 loop is CASSLSGEHEKLFF. DNA for the CDR3: TGTGCCAGCAGTTTATCGGGGGAACATGAAAAACTGTTTTTT.

Details on this clonotype: The junction does not match germline at one end; this may be a read error. The chain recombines TRBV10-3 with TRBJ2-5, with 10 bases fitting TRBD2. The length of the CDR3 is 15 residues. Germline CDR1 is ENHRY and CDR2 is SYGVKD. CDR3 sequence reads: CAISDLAGAQETQSF. CDR3 nucleotides: TGTGCCATCAGTGATCTAGCGGGGGCCCAAGAGACCCAGTCCTTC.